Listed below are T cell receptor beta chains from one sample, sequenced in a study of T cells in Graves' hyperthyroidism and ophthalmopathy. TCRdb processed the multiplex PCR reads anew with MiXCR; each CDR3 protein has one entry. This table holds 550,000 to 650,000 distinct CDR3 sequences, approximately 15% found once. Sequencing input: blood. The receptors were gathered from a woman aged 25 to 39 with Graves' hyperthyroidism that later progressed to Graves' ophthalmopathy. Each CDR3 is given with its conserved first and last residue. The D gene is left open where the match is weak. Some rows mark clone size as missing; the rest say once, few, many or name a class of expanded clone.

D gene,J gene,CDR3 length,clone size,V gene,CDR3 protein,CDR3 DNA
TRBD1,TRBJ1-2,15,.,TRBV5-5,CASSPGQGFFYGYTF,TGTGCCAGCAGCCCCGGACAGGGGTTTTTCTATGGCTACACCTTC
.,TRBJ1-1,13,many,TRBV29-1,CSVVHYLATEAFF,TGCAGCGTTGTTCACTATCTCGCCACTGAAGCTTTCTTT
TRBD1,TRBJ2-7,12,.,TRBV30,CAWSNDRGEQYF,TGTGCCTGGAGTAACGACAGGGGCGAGCAGTACTTC
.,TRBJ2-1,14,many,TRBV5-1,CASSRDKGYNEQFF,TGCGCCAGCAGCCGGGACAAGGGCTACAATGAGCAGTTCTTC
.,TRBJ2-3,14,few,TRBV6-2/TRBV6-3,CASGGLFGADTQYF,TGTGCCAGCGGGGGCCTCTTTGGGGCAGATACGCAGTATTTT
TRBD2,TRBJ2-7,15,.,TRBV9,CASSVGTSGRYEQYF,TGTGCCAGCAGCGTCGGGACTAGCGGGAGATATGAGCAGTACTTC
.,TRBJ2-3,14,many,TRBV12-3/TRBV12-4,CASRTGTGDNTQYF,TGTGCCAGCAGAACCGGGACGGGCGATAATACGCAGTATTTT
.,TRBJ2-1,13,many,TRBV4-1,CASSPLGSNEQFF,TGCGCCAGCAGTCCACTGGGCAGCAATGAGCAGTTCTTC
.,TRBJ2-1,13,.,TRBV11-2,CASSLAGENEQFF,TGTGCCAGCAGCTTAGCAGGGGAGAATGAGCAGTTCTTC
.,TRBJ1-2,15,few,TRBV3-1,CASTPGLGANYGYTF,TGTGCCAGCACCCCCGGGTTGGGAGCTAACTATGGCTACACCTTC
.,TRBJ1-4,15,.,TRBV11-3,CASSPSTGWDEKLFF,TGTGCCAGCAGCCCGAGCACAGGGTGGGATGAAAAACTGTTTTTT
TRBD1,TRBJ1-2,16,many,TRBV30,CAWSADRDRGLRGYTF,TGTGCCTGGAGTGCAGACCGGGACAGGGGGCTACGTGGCTACACCTTC
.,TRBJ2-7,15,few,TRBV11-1,CASRFLGILGGEQYF,TGTGCCAGCAGATTCCTCGGGATCCTGGGGGGCGAGCAGTACTTC
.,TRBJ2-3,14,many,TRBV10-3,CAILQGGGTDTQYF,TGTGCCATCCTACAGGGCGGGGGAACAGATACGCAGTATTTT
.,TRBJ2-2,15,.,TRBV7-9,CASSFSQVNTGELFF,TGTGCCAGCAGCTTCTCACAGGTGAACACCGGGGAGCTGTTTTTT
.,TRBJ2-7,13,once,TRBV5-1,CASSPVDIYEQYF,TGCGCCAGCAGCCCCGTGGACATCTACGAGCAGTACTTC
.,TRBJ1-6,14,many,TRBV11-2,CASSLQGNNSPLHF,TGTGCCAGCAGCTTGCAGGGCAACAATTCACCCCTCCACTTT
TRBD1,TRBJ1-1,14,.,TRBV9,CASSRTGGLTEAFF,TGTGCCAGCAGTAGGACAGGGGGGCTCACTGAAGCTTTCTTT
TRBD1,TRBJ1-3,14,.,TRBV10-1,CASSRDRSGNTIYF,TGCGCCAGCAGTCGGGACAGGTCTGGAAACACCATATATTTT
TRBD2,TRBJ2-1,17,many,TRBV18,CASSPSLLAGDRNEQFF,TGTGCCAGCTCACCATCCCTTCTAGCGGGAGACCGCAATGAGCAGTTCTTC